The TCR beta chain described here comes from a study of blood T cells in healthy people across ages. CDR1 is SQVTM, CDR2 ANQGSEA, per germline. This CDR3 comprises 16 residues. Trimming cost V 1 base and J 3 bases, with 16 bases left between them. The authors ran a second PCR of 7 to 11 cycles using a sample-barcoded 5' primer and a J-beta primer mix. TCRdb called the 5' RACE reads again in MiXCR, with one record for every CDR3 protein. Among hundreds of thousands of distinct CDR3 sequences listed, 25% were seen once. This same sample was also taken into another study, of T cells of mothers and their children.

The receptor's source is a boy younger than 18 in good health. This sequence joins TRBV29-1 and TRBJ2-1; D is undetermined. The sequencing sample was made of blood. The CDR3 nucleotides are TGCAGCGTTGAAGGTCCGACTCCGGATATCTACAATGAGCAGTTCTTC. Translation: CSVEGPTPDIYNEQFF.